This T cell receptor beta chain derives from a study of cytomegalovirus exposure and HLA in healthy donors. About the study: Earlier work reported 90 million to 120 million unique TCR beta sequences from about 200 million T cells. Early release data held 75 million to 90 million unique TCRs from HLA-typed donors.

On this clone itself: Its cognate antigen is unknown.

In the PCR, 60 Vbeta and 13 Jbeta primers were used. Only in-frame clones appear in the TCRdb table, and some are missing; sequencing was by immunoSEQ multiplex PCR. In the table there are over 130,000 clones, over 75% of which are singletons. CDR3 length equals 15 residues. Germline values: CDR1 MNHEY, CDR2 SMNVEV (reference sequence). V trimming: 3 bases; J trimming: 5 bases; junction bases outside the gene matches: 5. General study points: For most TCR sequences rarity was the rule, although some public TCRs occurred in many donors. Being productive about 90% or about 30% of the time was typical of most TCR beta V segments in an earlier analysis.

This TCR was sampled from a middle-aged woman in good health and CMV-seronegative. The genes are TRBV27 and TRBJ1-5, with 9 bases that match TRBD1. The specimen sequenced was PBMCs. This CDR3 reads CASSFTGGSHQPQHF. The CDR3 DNA is TGTGCCAGCAGTTTCACAGGGGGCTCCCATCAGCCCCAGCATTTT.